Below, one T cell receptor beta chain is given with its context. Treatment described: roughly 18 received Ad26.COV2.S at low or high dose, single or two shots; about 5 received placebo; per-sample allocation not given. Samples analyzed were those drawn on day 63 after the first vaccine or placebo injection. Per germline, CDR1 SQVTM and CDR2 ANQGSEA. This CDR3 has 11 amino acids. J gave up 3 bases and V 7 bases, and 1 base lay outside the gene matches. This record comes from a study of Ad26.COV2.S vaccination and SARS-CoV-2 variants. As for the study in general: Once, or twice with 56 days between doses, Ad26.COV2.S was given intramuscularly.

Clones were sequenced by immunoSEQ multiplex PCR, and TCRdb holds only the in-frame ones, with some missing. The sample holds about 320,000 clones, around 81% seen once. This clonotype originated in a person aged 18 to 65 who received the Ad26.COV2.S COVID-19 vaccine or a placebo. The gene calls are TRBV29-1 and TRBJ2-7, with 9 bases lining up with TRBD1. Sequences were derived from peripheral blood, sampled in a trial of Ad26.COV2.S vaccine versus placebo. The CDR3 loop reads CSGGQGYEQYF. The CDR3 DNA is TGCAGCGGGGGACAGGGCTACGAGCAGTACTTC.